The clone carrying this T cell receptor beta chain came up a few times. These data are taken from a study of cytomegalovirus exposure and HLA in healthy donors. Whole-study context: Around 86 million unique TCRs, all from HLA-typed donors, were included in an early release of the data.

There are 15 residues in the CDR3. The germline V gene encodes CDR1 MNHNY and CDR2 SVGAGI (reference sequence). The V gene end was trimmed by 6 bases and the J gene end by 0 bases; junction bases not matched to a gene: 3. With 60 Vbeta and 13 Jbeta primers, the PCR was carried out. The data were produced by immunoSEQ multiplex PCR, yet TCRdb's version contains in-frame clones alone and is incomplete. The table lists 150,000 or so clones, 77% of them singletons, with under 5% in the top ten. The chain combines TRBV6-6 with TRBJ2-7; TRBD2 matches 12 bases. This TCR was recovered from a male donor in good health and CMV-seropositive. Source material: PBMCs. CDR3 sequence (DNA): TGTGCCAGCAGGGGACTAGCGGGTTCCTCCTACGAGCAGTACTTC. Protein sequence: CASRGLAGSSYEQYF.